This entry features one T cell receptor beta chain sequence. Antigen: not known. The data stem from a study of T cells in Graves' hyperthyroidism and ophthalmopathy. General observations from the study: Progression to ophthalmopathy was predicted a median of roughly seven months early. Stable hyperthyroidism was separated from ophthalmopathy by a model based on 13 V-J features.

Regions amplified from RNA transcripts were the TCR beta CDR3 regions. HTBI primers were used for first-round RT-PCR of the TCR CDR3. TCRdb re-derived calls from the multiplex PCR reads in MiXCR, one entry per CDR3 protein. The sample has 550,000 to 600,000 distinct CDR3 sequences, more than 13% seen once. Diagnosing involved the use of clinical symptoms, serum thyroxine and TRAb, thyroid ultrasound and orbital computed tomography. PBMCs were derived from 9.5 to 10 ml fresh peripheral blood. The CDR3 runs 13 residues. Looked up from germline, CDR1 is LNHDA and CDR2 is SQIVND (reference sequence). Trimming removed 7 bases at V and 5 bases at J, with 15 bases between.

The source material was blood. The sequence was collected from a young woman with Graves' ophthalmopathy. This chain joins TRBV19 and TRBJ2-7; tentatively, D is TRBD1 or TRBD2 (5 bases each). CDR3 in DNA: TGTGCCAGTACGGGCCGAGGGGTCAACGAGCAGTACTTC. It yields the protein CASTGRGVNEQYF.